The subject of this entry is one T cell receptor beta chain. Its antigen is currently unknown. One entry per CDR3 protein results from TCRdb running MiXCR on the reads. The repertoire includes nearly 650,000 distinct CDR3 sequences, around 24% of them detected once, and around 8% sits in the top ten. Per the germline V gene, CDR1 is SGHDN and CDR2 is FVKESK. The CDR3 is made up of 13 amino acids. V was clipped by 5 bases and J by 4 bases; unmatched bases: 4. This record belongs to a study of T cell repertoires in cytomegalovirus infection. Study at large: It can be stated that public TCR beta signatures indicated CMV infection as well as a matching HLA type. Findings and caveats of the study: Identification of carriers of CMV plus the relevant HLA was achieved through cumulative public TCR beta family frequency. Dominating the ex vivo response were TCR beta clonotypes that were CMV-specific and HLA-C-restricted.

The chain joins TRBV14 to TRBJ1-1, with 7 positions matching TRBD1. This TCR was recovered from a human donor in good health (CMV status not recorded). Some clones in this sample may be carry-over from other donors' samples. Sequenced sample: CD8+ T cells from PBMCs. CDR3 DNA sequence: TGTGCCAGCAGCGAGGCAGGGGGCACTGAAGCTTTCTTT. Translating it yields CASSEAGGTEAFF.